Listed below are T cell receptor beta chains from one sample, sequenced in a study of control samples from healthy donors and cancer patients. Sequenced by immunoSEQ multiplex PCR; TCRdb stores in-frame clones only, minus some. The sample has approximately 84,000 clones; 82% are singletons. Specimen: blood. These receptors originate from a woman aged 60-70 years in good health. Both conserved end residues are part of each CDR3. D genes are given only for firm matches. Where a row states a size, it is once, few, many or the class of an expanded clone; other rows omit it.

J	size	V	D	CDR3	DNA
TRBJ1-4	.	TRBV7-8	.	CASSKRQSTNEKLFF	TGTGCCAGCAGCAAGCGACAGTCAACTAATGAAAAACTGTTTTTT
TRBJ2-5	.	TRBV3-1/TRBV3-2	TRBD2	CASSQDALAGGQSETQYF	TGTGCCAGCAGCCAAGATGCCCTAGCGGGGGGGCAGTCGGAGACCCAGTACTTC
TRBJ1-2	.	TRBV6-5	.	CASTASGTDYGYTF	TGTGCCAGCACCGCCTCAGGGACCGACTATGGCTACACCTTC
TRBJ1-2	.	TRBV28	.	CASSSMPFRAGGGYTF	TGTGCCAGCAGCTCCATGCCGTTTAGGGCAGGAGGGGGCTACACCTTC
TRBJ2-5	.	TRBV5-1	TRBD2	CASSSGTSGDQETQYF	TGCGCCAGCAGCAGCGGGACTAGCGGGGATCAAGAGACCCAGTACTTC
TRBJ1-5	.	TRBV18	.	CASSPPGQPQHF	TGTGCTAGCTCACCACCGGGACAGCCCCAGCATTTT
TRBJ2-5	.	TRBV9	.	CASSLEGTQYF	TGTGCCAGCAGCCTCGAGGGGACCCAGTACTTC
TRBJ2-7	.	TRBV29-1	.	CSVGGGGEQYF	TGCAGCGTTGGAGGGGGAGGCGAGCAGTACTTC
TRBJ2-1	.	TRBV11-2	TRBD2	CASAQGLAAYNEQFF	TGTGCCAGCGCACAGGGACTAGCGGCCTACAATGAGCAGTTCTTC
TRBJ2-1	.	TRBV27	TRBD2	CASTPGLASSPEQFF	TGTGCCAGCACCCCGGGACTAGCCTCATCGCCGGAGCAGTTCTTC
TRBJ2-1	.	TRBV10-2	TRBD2	CASTSLKGLASAEQFF	TGCGCCAGCACTTCGCTGAAAGGACTAGCGAGTGCTGAGCAGTTCTTC
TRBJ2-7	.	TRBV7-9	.	CASSLEYEQYF	TGTGCCAGCAGCTTAGAATACGAGCAGTACTTC
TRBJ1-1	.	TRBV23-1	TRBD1	CASSQCSHRGIKDTEAFF	TGCGCCAGCAGTCAATGTAGTCACAGGGGGATAAAGGACACTGAAGCTTTCTTT
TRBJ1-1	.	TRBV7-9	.	CASNRDSRVTEAFF	TGTGCCAGCAACCGAGACAGTCGGGTCACTGAAGCTTTCTTT
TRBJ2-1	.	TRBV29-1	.	CRIPPGRDTYNEQFF	TGCAGGATACCCCCCGGGCGGGACACCTACAATGAGCAGTTCTTC
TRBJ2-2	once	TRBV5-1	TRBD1	CASSGDRGLVGELFF	TGCGCCAGCAGCGGGGACAGGGGGCTTGTCGGGGAGCTGTTTTTT
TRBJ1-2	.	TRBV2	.	CASSTETANYGYTF	TGTGCCAGTTCCACCGAAACAGCTAACTATGGCTACACCTTC
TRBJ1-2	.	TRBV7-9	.	CASSRDTFQGYTF	TGTGCCAGCAGCCGGGACACGTTTCAGGGCTACACCTTC
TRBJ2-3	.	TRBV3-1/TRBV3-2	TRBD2	CASSQGLAGTDTQYF	TGTGCCAGCAGCCAAGGACTAGCCGGCACAGATACGCAGTATTTT
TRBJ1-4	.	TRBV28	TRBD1	CASSLDRDEKLFF	TGTGCCAGCAGCCTGGACAGGGATGAAAAACTGTTTTTT
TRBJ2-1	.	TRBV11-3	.	CASSLGPPDNAGEQFF	TGTGCCAGCAGCTTAGGCCCCCCAGACAACGCGGGTGAGCAGTTCTTC
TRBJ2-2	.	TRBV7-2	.	CASSLRQYTGELFF	TGTGCCAGCAGCTTAAGGCAATACACCGGGGAGCTGTTTTTT
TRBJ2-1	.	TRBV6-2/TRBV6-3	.	CASSRSSVQRYYNEQFF	TGTGCCAGCAGTCGCTCTAGCGTCCAGCGATACTACAATGAGCAGTTCTTC
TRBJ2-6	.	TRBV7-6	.	CASRGPSSGANVLTF	TGTGCCAGTCGGGGACCGAGCTCTGGGGCCAACGTCCTGACTTTC
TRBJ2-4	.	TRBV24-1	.	CATSDSGAKNIQYF	TGTGCCACCAGTGATTCCGGAGCCAAAAACATTCAGTACTTC
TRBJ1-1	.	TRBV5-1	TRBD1	CASSLLDRGTSNTEAFF	TGCGCCAGCAGCTTGTTGGACAGGGGGACCTCGAACACTGAAGCTTTCTTT
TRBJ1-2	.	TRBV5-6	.	CASSLSDRDYGYTF	TGTGCCAGCAGCTTGAGTGACAGAGACTATGGCTACACCTTC
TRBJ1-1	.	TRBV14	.	CASSQSTNTEAFF	TGTGCCAGCAGCCAGTCCACGAACACTGAAGCTTTCTTT
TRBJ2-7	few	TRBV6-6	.	CASSYSDSPAYEQYF	TGTGCCAGCAGTTACTCTGACAGCCCAGCCTACGAGCAGTACTTC
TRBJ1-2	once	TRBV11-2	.	CASSLGAGGFNYGYTF	TGTGCCAGCAGCTTAGGGGCAGGAGGATTTAACTATGGCTACACCTTC
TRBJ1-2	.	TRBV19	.	CASSISRPLSSGYTF	TGTGCCAGTAGTATATCGCGACCCCTTTCGTCTGGCTACACCTTC
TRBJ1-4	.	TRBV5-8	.	CASRKGVLATNEKLFF	TGTGCCAGCAGGAAGGGGGTTCTCGCAACTAATGAAAAACTGTTTTTT
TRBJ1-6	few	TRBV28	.	CASSPPLHYNSPLHF	TGTGCCAGCAGCCCTCCTCTTCATTATAATTCACCCCTCCACTTT
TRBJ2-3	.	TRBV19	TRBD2	CASRAGGPTDTQYF	TGTGCCAGTAGAGCGGGGGGGCCCACAGATACGCAGTATTTT
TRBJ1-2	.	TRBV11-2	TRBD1	CASSRTGWEGYTF	TGTGCCAGCAGCAGGACAGGGTGGGAGGGCTACACCTTC
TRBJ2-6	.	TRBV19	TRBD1	CASSLLGQAYVSGANVLTF	TGTGCCAGTAGTCTACTGGGACAGGCCTACGTCTCTGGGGCCAACGTCCTGACTTTC
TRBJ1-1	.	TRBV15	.	CATSRDPGENTEAFF	TGTGCCACCAGCAGAGATCCCGGGGAGAACACTGAAGCTTTCTTT
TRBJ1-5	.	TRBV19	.	CASHTQGSNQPQHF	TGTGCCAGCCACACACAGGGTAGCAATCAGCCCCAGCATTTT
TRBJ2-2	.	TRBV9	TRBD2	CASTNSGVNTGELFF	TGTGCCAGCACCAACAGCGGGGTGAACACCGGGGAGCTGTTTTTT
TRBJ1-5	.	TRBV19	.	CASSIWGSQNSNQPQHF	TGTGCCAGTAGTATATGGGGTAGTCAAAATAGCAATCAGCCCCAGCATTTT
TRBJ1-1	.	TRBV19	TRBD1	CASTTRDRTTEAFF	TGTGCCAGTACGACCCGGGACAGGACTACTGAAGCTTTCTTT
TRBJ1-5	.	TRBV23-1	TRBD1	CASSRPPGQGEGSNQPQHF	TGCGCCAGCAGTCGCCCCCCGGGACAGGGGGAGGGTAGCAATCAGCCCCAGCATTTT
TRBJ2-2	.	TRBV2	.	CASHDEWGSTGELFF	TGTGCCAGCCATGACGAGTGGGGGAGCACCGGGGAGCTGTTTTTT
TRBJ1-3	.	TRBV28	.	CASSTGTSGNTIYF	TGTGCCAGCAGCACCGGGACGTCTGGAAACACCATATATTTT
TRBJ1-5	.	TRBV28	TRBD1	CASSRGGTANQPQHF	TGTGCCAGCAGTAGAGGGGGGACAGCTAATCAGCCCCAGCATTTT
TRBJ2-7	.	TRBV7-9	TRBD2	CASSRGLAGASSYEQYF	TGTGCCAGCAGTCGCGGACTAGCGGGAGCTAGCTCCTACGAGCAGTACTTC
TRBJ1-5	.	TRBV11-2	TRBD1	CASSLDRGGNQPQHF	TGTGCCAGCAGCTTGGACAGGGGAGGGAATCAGCCCCAGCATTTT
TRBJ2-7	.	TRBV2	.	CASALRQVTYEQYF	TGTGCCAGCGCTCTCAGACAGGTGACCTACGAGCAGTACTTC
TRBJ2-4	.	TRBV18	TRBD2	CASSPTSGGVSYIQYF	TGTGCCAGCTCACCGACTAGCGGGGGTGTCTCGTACATTCAGTACTTC
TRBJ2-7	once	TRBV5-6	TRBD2	CASSFGPGTSGSYEQYF	TGTGCCAGCAGCTTTGGCCCCGGGACTAGCGGTTCCTACGAGCAGTACTTC
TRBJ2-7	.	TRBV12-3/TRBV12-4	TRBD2	CASRRTSVDEQYF	TGTGCCAGCAGGAGGACTAGCGTAGACGAGCAGTACTTC
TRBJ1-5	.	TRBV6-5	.	CASRMSTYSNQPQHF	TGTGCCAGCAGAATGAGCACTTATAGCAATCAGCCCCAGCATTTT
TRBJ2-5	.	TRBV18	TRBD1	CASSPPDRGWETQYF	TGTGCCAGCTCACCACCGGACAGGGGTTGGGAGACCCAGTACTTC